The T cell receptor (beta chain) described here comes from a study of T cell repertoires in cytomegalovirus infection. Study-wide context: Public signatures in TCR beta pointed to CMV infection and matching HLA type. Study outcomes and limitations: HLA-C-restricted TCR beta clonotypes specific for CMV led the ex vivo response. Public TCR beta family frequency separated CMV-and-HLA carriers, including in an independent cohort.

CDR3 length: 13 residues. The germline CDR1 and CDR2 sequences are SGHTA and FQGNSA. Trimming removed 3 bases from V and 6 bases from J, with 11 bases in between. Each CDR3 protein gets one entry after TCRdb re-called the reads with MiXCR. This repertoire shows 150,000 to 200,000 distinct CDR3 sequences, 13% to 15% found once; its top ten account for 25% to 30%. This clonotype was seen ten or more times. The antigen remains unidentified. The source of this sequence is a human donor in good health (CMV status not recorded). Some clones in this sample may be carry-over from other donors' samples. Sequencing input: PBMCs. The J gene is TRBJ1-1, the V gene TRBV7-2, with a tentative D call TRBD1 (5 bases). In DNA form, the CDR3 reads TGTGCCAGCAGCTTTCAGGGCGGGGCTGAAGCTTTCTTT. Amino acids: CASSFQGGAEAFF.